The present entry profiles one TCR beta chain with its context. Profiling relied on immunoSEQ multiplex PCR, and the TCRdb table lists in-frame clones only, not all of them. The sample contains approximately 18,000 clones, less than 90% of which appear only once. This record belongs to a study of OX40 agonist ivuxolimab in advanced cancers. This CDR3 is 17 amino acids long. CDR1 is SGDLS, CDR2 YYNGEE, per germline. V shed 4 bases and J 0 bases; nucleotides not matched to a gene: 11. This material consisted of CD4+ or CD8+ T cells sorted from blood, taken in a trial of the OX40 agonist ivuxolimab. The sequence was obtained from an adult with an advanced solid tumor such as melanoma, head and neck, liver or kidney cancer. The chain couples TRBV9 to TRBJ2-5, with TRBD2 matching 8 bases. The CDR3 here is CASSPHAGGVNQETQYF. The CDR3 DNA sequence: TGTGCCAGCAGCCCCCATGCGGGAGGAGTCAACCAAGAGACCCAGTACTTC.